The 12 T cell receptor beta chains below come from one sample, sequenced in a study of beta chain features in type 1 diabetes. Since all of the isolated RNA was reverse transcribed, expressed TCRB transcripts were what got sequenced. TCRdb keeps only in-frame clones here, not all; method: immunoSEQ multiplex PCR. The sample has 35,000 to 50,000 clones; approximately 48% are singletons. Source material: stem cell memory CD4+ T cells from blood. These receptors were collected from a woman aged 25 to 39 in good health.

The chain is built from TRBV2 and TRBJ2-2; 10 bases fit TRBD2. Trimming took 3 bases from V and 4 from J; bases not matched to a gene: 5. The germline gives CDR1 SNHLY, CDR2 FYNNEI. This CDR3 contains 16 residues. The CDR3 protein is CASSDGTSVGTGELFF. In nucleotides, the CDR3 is TGTGCCAGCAGTGATGGGACTAGCGTGGGCACCGGGGAGCTGTTTTTT.

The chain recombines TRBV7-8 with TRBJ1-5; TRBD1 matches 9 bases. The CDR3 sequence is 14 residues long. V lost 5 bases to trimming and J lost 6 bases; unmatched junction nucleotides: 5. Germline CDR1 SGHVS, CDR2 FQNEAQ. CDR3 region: CASSPRDRAQPQHF. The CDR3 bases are TGTGCCAGCAGCCCCCGGGACAGGGCTCAGCCCCAGCATTTT.

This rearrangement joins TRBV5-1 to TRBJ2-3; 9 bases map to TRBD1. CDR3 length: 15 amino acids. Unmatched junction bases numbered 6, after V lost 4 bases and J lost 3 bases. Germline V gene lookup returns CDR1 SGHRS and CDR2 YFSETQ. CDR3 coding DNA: TGCGCCAGCAGCAATGGACAGGGGCGTACAGATACGCAGTATTTT. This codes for CASSNGQGRTDTQYF. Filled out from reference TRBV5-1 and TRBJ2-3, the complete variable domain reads KAGVTQTPRYLIKTRGQQVTLSCSPISGHRSVSWYQQTPGQGLQFLFEYFSETQRNKGNFPGRFSGRQFSNSRSEMNVSTLELGDSALYLCASSNGQGRTDTQYFGPGTRLTVL.

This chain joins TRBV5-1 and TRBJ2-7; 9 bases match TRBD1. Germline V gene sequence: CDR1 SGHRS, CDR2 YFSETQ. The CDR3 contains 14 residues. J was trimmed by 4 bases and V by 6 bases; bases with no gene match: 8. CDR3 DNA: TGCGCCAGCAACGAACAGGGGGCTTATTACGAGCAGTACTTC. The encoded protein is CASNEQGAYYEQYF.

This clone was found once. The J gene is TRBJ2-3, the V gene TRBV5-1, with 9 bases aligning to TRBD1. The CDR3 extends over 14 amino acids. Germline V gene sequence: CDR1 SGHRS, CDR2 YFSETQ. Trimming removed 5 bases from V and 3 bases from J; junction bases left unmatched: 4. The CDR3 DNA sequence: TGCGCCAGCAGTCCCGGGACAGGGACAGATACGCAGTATTTT. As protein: CASSPGTGTDTQYF.

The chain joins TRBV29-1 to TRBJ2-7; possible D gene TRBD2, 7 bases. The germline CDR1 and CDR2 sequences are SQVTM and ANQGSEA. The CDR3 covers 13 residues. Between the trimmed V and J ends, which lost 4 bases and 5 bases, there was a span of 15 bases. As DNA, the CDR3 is TGCAGCGTTGGGCACAGGGAGGGTAACGAGCAGTACTTC. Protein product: CSVGHREGNEQYF.

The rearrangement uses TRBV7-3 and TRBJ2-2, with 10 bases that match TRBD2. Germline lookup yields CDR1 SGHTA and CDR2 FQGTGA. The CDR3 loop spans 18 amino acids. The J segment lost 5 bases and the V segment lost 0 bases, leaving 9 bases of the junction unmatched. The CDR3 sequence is CASSLTRPAGGGTGELFF. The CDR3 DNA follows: TGTGCCAGCAGCTTAACCCGCCCAGCGGGAGGGGGTACCGGGGAGCTGTTTTTT.

The CDR3 sequence is CASSLIEGAGTDTQYF. DNA for the CDR3: TGTGCCAGCAGTTTAATCGAGGGAGCGGGCACAGATACGCAGTATTTT. The chain recombines TRBV28 with TRBJ2-3; perhaps TRBD2 as D (5 bases). Trimming shortened V by 2 bases and J by 1 base, and 13 bases separated the two germline ends. Germline V gives CDR1 MDHEN, CDR2 SYDVKM. There are 16 residues in the CDR3.

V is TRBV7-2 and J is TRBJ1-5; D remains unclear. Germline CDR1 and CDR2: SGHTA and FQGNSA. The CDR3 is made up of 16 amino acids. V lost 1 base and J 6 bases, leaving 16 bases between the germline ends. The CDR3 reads CASSLGYAGPSQPQHF. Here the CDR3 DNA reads TGTGCCAGCAGCTTAGGGTATGCGGGTCCCAGTCAGCCCCAGCATTTT.

The CDR3 DNA sequence: TGTGCCAGCAGCCCGCAGGGGGGAGAGGTTGGCTACACCTTC. Amino acid sequence: CASSPQGGEVGYTF. This chain links TRBV7-2 with TRBJ1-2, with 7 bases matching TRBD1. The CDR3 runs to 14 residues. CDR1 and CDR2 (germline): SGHTA, FQGNSA. J gave up 7 bases and V 5 bases, and 10 bases lay outside the gene matches.

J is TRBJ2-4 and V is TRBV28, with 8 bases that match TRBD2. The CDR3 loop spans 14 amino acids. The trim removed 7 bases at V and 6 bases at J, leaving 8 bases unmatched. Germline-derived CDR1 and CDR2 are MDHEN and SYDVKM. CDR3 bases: TGTGCCAGCATGGAGCGGGAGTTAGGAAACATTCAGTACTTC. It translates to CASMERELGNIQYF.

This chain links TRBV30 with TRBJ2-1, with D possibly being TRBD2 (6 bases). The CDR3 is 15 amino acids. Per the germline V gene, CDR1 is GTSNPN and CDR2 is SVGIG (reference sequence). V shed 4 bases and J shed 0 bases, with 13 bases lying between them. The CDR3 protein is CAWIEGRSSYNEQFF. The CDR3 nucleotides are TGTGCCTGGATCGAGGGGAGGAGCTCCTACAATGAGCAGTTCTTC.